This T cell receptor (beta chain) was observed in a study of OX40 agonist ivuxolimab in advanced cancers. Looking at the study overall: Of mixed ages from 23 to 79 and averaging approximately 60 years, the group was about 86% male. Allowance was made for prior anti-PD-1, anti-PD-L1 or anti-CTLA-4 therapy, and roughly 40% had some. Partial responses occurred in three patients (one hepatocellular carcinoma, two cutaneous melanoma).

As for this clone: The antigen remains undetermined.

The CDR3 is 17 amino acids. V gave up 2 bases and J gave up 7 bases; unmatched junction bases: 13. Germline CDR1 LNHNV, CDR2 YYDKDF (reference sequence). General study findings and limits: Among the least clonally expanded were partial responders at 0.1-3.0 mg/kg.

Using immunoSEQ multiplex PCR, the repertoire was profiled, and TCRdb retains in-frame clones only, with some absent. The top ten hold 2.8% of the sample, which has tens of thousands of clones, 70% to 90% seen once. The clonotype was recovered from an adult with an advanced solid tumor such as melanoma, head and neck, liver or kidney cancer. V gene TRBV15 combines with J gene TRBJ1-4; TRBD1 matches 7 bases. The sample in question was CD4+ or CD8+ T cells sorted from blood, obtained in a trial of the OX40 agonist ivuxolimab. The CDR3: CATSRPPLRTGFEKLFF. For the CDR3, the DNA is TGTGCCACCAGCAGACCTCCCCTAAGGACAGGCTTTGAAAAACTGTTTTTT.